This T cell receptor beta chain was identified during a study of shared clonotypes between healthy human individuals. Every donor was a Caucasian adult from Nashville, Tennessee. General study results and limits: Naive subsets typically showed greater estimated richness than memory subsets. Only blood was sampled; tissue repertoires likely differ.

Roughly 200 ng DNA, around 30,000 T cell genomes, went into each sorted-subset replicate PCR. Clones were sequenced by immunoSEQ multiplex PCR, and TCRdb holds only the in-frame ones, with some missing. Here the sample spans about 1.1 million clones, around 78% being singletons. Of note for this clone: Its antigen remains unknown.

The sequenced sample was memory CD4+ T cells from PBMCs. Subset specified: CD45RA-negative fraction. The sequence was collected from a man younger than 30 in good health. Some clones in this sample may be carry-over from other donors' samples.

The CDR3, as DNA: TGTGCCAGCAGCCCTAGCGGGCAAAAGGGAGAGACCCAGTACTTC. Translating it yields CASSPSGQKGETQYF. The chain carries TRBV9 and TRBJ2-5, with 8 bases identical to TRBD2. CDR3 size: 15 residues. After removal of 4 bases from V and 4 bases from J, the junction contained 9 bases not matched to a gene. Per the germline V gene, CDR1 is SGDLS and CDR2 is YYNGEE.